This entry lists 17 T cell receptor beta chains sequenced from one sample in a study of cytomegalovirus exposure and HLA in healthy donors. Researchers ran the PCR with 60 Vbeta and 13 Jbeta primers. Libraries were prepared by immunoSEQ multiplex PCR; TCRdb keeps only in-frame clonotypes and omits some of them. In the table there are under 110,000 clones, roughly 73% of which are singletons. Sequencing was done on a sample of PBMCs. The receptors shown here come from a middle-aged man in good health and CMV-seronegative.

V is TRBV6-4 and J is TRBJ2-7, with TRBD1 matching 8 bases. The trim removed 7 bases at V and 1 base at J, leaving 3 bases unmatched. The germline CDR1 and CDR2 sequences are MRHNA and SNTAGT. The CDR3 spans 13 residues. Here the CDR3 DNA reads TGTGCCAGCACCCGGGACAGGTCCTACGAGCAGTACTTC. Translation gives CASTRDRSYEQYF.

The chain has TRBV19 and TRBJ1-5; tentatively, D is TRBD1 (6 bases). The CDR3 covers 15 residues. V gave up 2 bases and J gave up 4 bases, with 12 bases separating them. CDR1 LNHDA and CDR2 SQIVND come from the germline V gene (reference sequence). The CDR3 here is CASSITPQGNQPQHF. The CDR3 region has the DNA TGTGCCAGTAGTATAACTCCACAGGGAAATCAGCCCCAGCATTTT.

This chain links TRBV29-1 with TRBJ2-7; 7 nucleotides match TRBD1. J gave up 1 base and V 3 bases, and 0 bases lay outside the gene matches. Germline V gene lookup returns CDR1 SQVTM and CDR2 ANQGSEA. This CDR3 is 12 amino acids long. Written as DNA, the CDR3 is TGCAGCGTTGAGGGACAGTCCTACGAGCAGTACTTC. Encoded protein: CSVEGQSYEQYF.

V and J are TRBV13 and TRBJ1-2, with D possibly matching TRBD1 (6 bases). CDR1 PRHDT and CDR2 FYEKMQ come from the germline V gene (reference sequence). V lost 5 bases and J lost 6, with 19 bases in between. CDR3 length equals 15 residues. CDR3 region: CASSPWDIWLDGYTF. Written as DNA, the CDR3 is TGTGCCAGCAGCCCCTGGGACATTTGGCTTGATGGCTACACCTTC.

The V call is TRBV5-6, the J call TRBJ1-2, with TRBD1 matching 9 bases. V lost 5 bases and J lost 4; bases outside the gene matches: 3. Germline V gene lookup returns CDR1 SGHDT and CDR2 YYEEEE. There are 13 residues in the CDR3. The CDR3 nucleotides are TGTGCCAGCAGACCGGGACAGGGCTATGGCTACACCTTC. Its protein product is CASRPGQGYGYTF.

The rearrangement joins TRBV5-1 to TRBJ2-1; 10 bases agree with TRBD2. Trimming cost V 4 bases and J 8 bases; bases outside gene matches: 9. Germline V CDR1 and CDR2: SGHRS, YFSETQ. The CDR3 has 15 residues. The CDR3: CASSRSGGDGDEQFF. As DNA, the CDR3 is TGCGCCAGCAGCAGGAGCGGGGGGGATGGTGATGAGCAGTTCTTC.

The chain joins TRBV5-6 to TRBJ1-2, with 8 bases that match TRBD1. Germline V lookup: CDR1 SGHDT, CDR2 YYEEEE. Trimming at V came to 0 bases and at J to 4 bases, leaving 5 bases not matched to a gene. This CDR3 is built from 15 residues. CDR3: CASSLVIGQGYGYTF. Written as DNA, the CDR3 is TGTGCCAGCAGCTTGGTTATCGGACAGGGCTATGGCTACACCTTC.

J is TRBJ2-7 and V is TRBV4-2, with no clear D. Germline CDR1 reads LGHNA; CDR2 reads YNFKEQ. V gave up 0 bases and J gave up 2 bases, with 8 bases separating them. The CDR3 is 14 amino acids. The CDR3 bases are TGTGCCAGCAGCCAAGAGGCCGATGCCTACGAGCAGTACTTC. Its translation: CASSQEADAYEQYF.

The rearrangement uses TRBV27 and TRBJ1-2; 8 bases align to TRBD1. Germline-derived CDR1 and CDR2 are MNHEY and SMNVEV (reference sequence). CDR3 length: 14 residues. The ends lost 4 bases at V and 8 bases at J; junction bases unmatched: 9. CDR3: CASSSPTGAQGYTF. The CDR3 bases are TGTGCCAGCAGTTCCCCGACAGGGGCGCAGGGCTACACCTTC.

The chain is built from TRBV14 and TRBJ1-1, with unresolved D. The length of the CDR3 is 14 residues. With 0 bases removed from V and 1 base from J, the gap between germline ends came to 6 bases. Germline CDR1 reads SGHDN; CDR2 reads FVKESK. CDR3 amino acids: CASSQDPQNTEAFF. The CDR3 bases are TGTGCCAGCAGCCAAGATCCACAGAACACTGAAGCTTTCTTT.

The J gene is TRBJ2-3, the V gene TRBV5-1; 7 nucleotides agree with TRBD2. Trimming cost V 3 bases and J 1 base; bases outside gene matches: 2. The CDR3 is 14 amino acids. Germline loops: CDR1 SGHRS, CDR2 YFSETQ. The DNA for the CDR3 is TGCGCCAGCAGCTCCAGCGGGGGCACAGATACGCAGTATTTT. Residues: CASSSSGGTDTQYF.

This chain uses TRBV5-4 with TRBJ2-4; D ambiguous. Germline lookup yields CDR1 SGHNT and CDR2 YYREEE (reference sequence). The CDR3 is made up of 14 amino acids. V was pared by 2 bases and J by 0 bases, with 6 bases between. CDR3 DNA sequence: TGTGCCAGCAGCTTAGGAGAAGCCAAAAACATTCAGTACTTC. Its translation is CASSLGEAKNIQYF.

The rearrangement joins TRBV5-1 to TRBJ2-7, with TRBD1 matching over 7 bases. The CDR3 runs to 14 residues. The germline V gene has CDR1 SGHRS and CDR2 YFSETQ. Trimming cost V 4 bases and J 0 bases; bases outside gene matches: 4. CDR3 residues: CASSPGTDSYEQYF. The CDR3 DNA is TGCGCCAGCAGCCCCGGGACAGACTCCTACGAGCAGTACTTC. Combining the CDR3 with reference TRBV5-1 and TRBJ2-7 gives the whole variable domain KAGVTQTPRYLIKTRGQQVTLSCSPISGHRSVSWYQQTPGQGLQFLFEYFSETQRNKGNFPGRFSGRQFSNSRSEMNVSTLELGDSALYLCASSPGTDSYEQYFGPGTRLTVT.

The chain links TRBV4-2 to TRBJ2-3; TRBD1 matches 11 bases. The CDR3 contains 16 residues. The junction had 11 bases not matched to a gene; V was cut back by 5 bases and J by 7 bases. Germline CDR1 LGHNA, CDR2 YNFKEQ. The CDR3 reads CASSEASGQGVYTQYF. CDR3 coding DNA: TGTGCCAGCAGCGAGGCGTCGGGACAGGGGGTGTATACGCAGTATTTT.

V and J are TRBV7-9 and TRBJ2-7; D remains ambiguous. Deletions cut 3 bases from V and 6 bases from J, with 15 bases between. This CDR3 has 14 amino acids. Per the germline V gene, CDR1 is SEHNR and CDR2 is FQNEAQ (reference sequence). The CDR3: CASSLPLLDAEQYF. CDR3 nucleotide sequence: TGTGCCAGCAGCTTGCCACTCCTCGATGCCGAGCAGTACTTC. Supplemented by reference TRBV7-9 and TRBJ2-7, the full variable domain reads DTGVSQNPRHKITKRGQNVTFRCDPISEHNRLYWYRQTLGQGPEFLTYFQNEAQLEKSRLLSDRFSAERPKGSFSTLEIQRTEQGDSAMYLCASSLPLLDAEQYFGPGTRLTVT.

The CDR3, as DNA: TGTGCCAGCAGCTTATCAGGCTTCACCGGGGAGCTGTTTTTT. It yields the protein CASSLSGFTGELFF. This chain links TRBV7-7 with TRBJ2-2; D gene unclear. The germline gives CDR1 SSHAT, CDR2 FNYEAQ (reference sequence). Trimming stripped 2 bases from V and 4 bases from J, with 8 bases between. The CDR3 totals 14 residues. The full variable domain, completed using reference TRBV7-7 and TRBJ2-2, is GAGVSQSPRYKVTKRGQDVTLRCDPISSHATLYWYQQALGQGPEFLTYFNYEAQPDKSGLPSDRFSAERPEGSISTLTIQRTEQRDSAMYRCASSLSGFTGELFFGEGSRLTVL.

This clone came up once. The rearrangement uses TRBV6-6 and TRBJ2-3; maybe TRBD1 (5 bases). CDR3 length equals 15 residues. The germline gives CDR1 MNHNY, CDR2 SVGAGI (reference sequence). Deletions cut 2 bases from V and 3 bases from J, with 12 bases between. CDR3 protein: CASSYLETDTDTQYF. DNA of the CDR3: TGTGCCAGCAGTTACCTCGAGACAGATACAGATACGCAGTATTTT.